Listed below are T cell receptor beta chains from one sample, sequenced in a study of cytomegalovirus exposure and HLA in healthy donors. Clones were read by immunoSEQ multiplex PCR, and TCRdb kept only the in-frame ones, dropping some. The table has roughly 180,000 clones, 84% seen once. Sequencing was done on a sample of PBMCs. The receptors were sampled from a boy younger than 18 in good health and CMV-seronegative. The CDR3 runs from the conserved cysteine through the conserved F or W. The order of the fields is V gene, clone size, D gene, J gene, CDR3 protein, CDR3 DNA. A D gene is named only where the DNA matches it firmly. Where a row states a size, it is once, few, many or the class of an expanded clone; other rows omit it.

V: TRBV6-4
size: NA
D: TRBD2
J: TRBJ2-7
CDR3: CASSPDSSGGAAEQYF
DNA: TGTGCCAGCAGCCCAGATTCAAGCGGGGGGGCCGCCGAGCAGTACTTC

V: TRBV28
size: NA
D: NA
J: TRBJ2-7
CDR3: CASSLRGGGFSYEQYF
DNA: TGTGCCAGCAGTTTAAGGGGGGGAGGCTTCTCCTACGAGCAGTACTTC

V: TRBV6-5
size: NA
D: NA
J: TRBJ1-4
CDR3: CASSATGLTNEKLFF
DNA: TGTGCCAGCAGTGCAACAGGGCTAACTAATGAAAAACTGTTTTTT

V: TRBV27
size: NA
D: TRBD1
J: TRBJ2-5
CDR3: CASRGGGSQYF
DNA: TGTGCCAGTAGAGGGGGCGGGTCCCAGTACTTC

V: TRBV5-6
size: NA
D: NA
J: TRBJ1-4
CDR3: CASSLDSPNEKLFF
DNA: TGTGCCAGCAGCTTGGACAGCCCTAATGAAAAACTGTTTTTT

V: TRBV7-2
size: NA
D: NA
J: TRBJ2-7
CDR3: CASSLGQYSSYEQYF
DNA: TGTGCCAGCAGCTTAGGCCAGTACAGCTCCTACGAGCAGTACTTC

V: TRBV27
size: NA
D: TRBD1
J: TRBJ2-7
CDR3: CASSKQGSGLYEQYF
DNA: TGTGCCAGCAGTAAACAGGGGTCCGGTCTCTACGAGCAGTACTTC

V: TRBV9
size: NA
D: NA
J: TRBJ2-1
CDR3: CASSVGGSPSYNEQFF
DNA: TGTGCCAGCAGCGTAGGCGGCTCCCCCTCCTACAATGAGCAGTTCTTC

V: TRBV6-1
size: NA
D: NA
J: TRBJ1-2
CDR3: CASSERRGWGYTF
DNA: TGTGCCAGCAGTGAAAGAAGGGGATGGGGCTACACCTTC

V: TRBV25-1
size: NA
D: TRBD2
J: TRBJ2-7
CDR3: CASSAGTSGSVYEQYF
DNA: TGTGCCAGCAGTGCTGGGACTAGCGGGAGTGTCTACGAGCAGTACTTC

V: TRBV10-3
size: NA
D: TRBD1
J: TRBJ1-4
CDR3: CAISGTGGTGKLFF
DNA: TGTGCCATCAGCGGGACAGGGGGCACGGGAAAACTGTTTTTT

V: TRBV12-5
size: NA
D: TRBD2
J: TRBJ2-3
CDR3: CASGLGTSGDTQYF
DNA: TGTGCTAGTGGCCTTGGGACTAGCGGCGATACGCAGTATTTT

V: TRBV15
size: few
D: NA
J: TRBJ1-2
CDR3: CATSRGGGLTHSNYGYTF
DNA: TGTGCCACCAGCAGAGGGGGGGGACTTACTCACTCTAACTATGGCTACACCTTC

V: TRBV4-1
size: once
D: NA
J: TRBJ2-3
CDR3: CASSQDRGALSTDTQYF
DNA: TGCGCCAGCAGCCAAGATCGCGGGGCGTTAAGCACAGATACGCAGTATTTT

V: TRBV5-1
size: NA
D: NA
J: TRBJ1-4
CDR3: CASSSGATNEKLFF
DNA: TGCGCCAGCAGCTCCGGGGCAACTAATGAAAAACTGTTTTTT

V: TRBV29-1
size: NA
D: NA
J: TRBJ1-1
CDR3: CSVVDGRSNTEAFF
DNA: TGCAGCGTTGTCGACGGGAGATCGAACACTGAAGCTTTCTTT

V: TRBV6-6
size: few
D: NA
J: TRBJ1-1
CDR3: CASREPYYQNTEAFF
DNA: TGTGCCAGCAGAGAACCCTATTACCAGAACACTGAAGCTTTCTTT

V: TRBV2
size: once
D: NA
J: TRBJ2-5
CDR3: CASSELRGETQYF
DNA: TGTGCCAGCAGTGAACTGCGAGGAGAGACCCAGTACTTC

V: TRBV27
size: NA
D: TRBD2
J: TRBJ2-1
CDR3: CASNPRRTSADNEQFF
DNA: TGTGCCAGCAACCCCAGGAGGACTAGCGCCGACAATGAGCAGTTCTTC

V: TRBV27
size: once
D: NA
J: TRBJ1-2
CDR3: CASSPNIAGGTGYTF
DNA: TGTGCCAGCAGTCCGAACATAGCGGGGGGAACTGGCTACACCTTC

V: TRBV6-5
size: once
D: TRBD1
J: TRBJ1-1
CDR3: CASSRRQGADTEAFF
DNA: TGTGCCAGCAGTCGAAGGCAGGGGGCAGACACTGAAGCTTTCTTT

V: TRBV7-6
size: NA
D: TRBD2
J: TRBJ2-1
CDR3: CASSLSVLAGYNEQFF
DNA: TGTGCCAGCAGCTTATCTGTTCTAGCGGGTTACAATGAGCAGTTCTTC

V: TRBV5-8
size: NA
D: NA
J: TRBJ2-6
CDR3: CASSLGNSGANVLTF
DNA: TGTGCCAGCAGCCTCGGGAACTCTGGGGCCAACGTCCTGACTTTC

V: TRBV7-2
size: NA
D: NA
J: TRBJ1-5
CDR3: CASSLGGAQHF
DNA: TGTGCCAGCAGCTTGGGCGGGGCCCAGCATTTT

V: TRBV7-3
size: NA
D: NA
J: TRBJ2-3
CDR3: CASSLTVSGADTQYF
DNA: TGTGCCAGCAGCTTAACGGTCTCCGGGGCAGATACGCAGTATTTT

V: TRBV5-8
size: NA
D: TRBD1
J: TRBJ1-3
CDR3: CASSLRTSDRGRNTIYF
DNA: TGTGCCAGCAGCTTGAGAACCTCGGACAGGGGAAGAAACACCATATATTTT